Listed here is a single T cell receptor (beta chain). Its antigen is unknown. Clones were read by immunoSEQ multiplex PCR, and TCRdb kept only the in-frame ones, dropping some. The data contain about 400,000 clones, around nine tenths of them singletons. The data were obtained in a study of Ad26.COV2.S vaccination and SARS-CoV-2 variants. V dropped 3 bases and J dropped 7 bases, with 6 bases sitting between them. The CDR3 is made up of 11 amino acids. Germline loops: CDR1 LNHDA, CDR2 SQIVND (reference sequence). The treatment denotes: over 15 received Ad26.COV2.S at low or high dose, single or two shots; a few received placebo; per-sample allocation not given. Repertoires come from day 63 after the first vaccine or placebo injection. This vaccine is an Ad26 vector that expresses the Wuhan-strain SARS-CoV-2 spike. Study-level findings and limits: Vaccine recipients surpassed placebo recipients in spike-specific TCR breadth. Vaccine and placebo recipients had comparable breadth of non-spike TCRs.

The V and J genes are TRBV19 and TRBJ1-1; D not resolved. The sample was peripheral blood, taken in a trial of Ad26.COV2.S vaccine versus placebo. This clonotype was sampled from a person aged 18-65 years who received the Ad26.COV2.S COVID-19 vaccine or a placebo. DNA for the CDR3: TGTGCCAGTAGTATGGGCGTTGAAGCTTTCTTT. It specifies CASSMGVEAFF. The entire variable domain, with the rest obtained from reference TRBV19 and TRBJ1-1, is as follows: DGGITQSPKYLFRKEGQNVTLSCEQNLNHDAMYWYRQDPGQGLRLIYYSQIVNDFQKGDIAEGYSVSREKKESFPLTVTSAQKNPTAFYLCASSMGVEAFFGQGTRLTVV.